Listed here are 16 T cell receptor beta chains from one sample, sequenced in a study of blood T cell repertoires in COVID-19. This table comes from immunoSEQ multiplex PCR, and its TCRdb copy is limited to in-frame clones, with some not included. This sample has some 72,000 clones, with approximately 90% found just once. Specimen: peripheral blood. The receptors shown here come from a man aged 55 to 70 with acute or convalescent COVID-19.

This clone appeared a single time. V is TRBV19 and J is TRBJ2-7; TRBD2 agrees at 14 bases. Germline-derived CDR1 and CDR2 are LNHDA and SQIVND (reference sequence). This CDR3 contains 16 residues. With 6 bases clipped from V and 3 bases from J, the junction kept 7 bases outside the gene matches. The CDR3 here is CASRGTSGGPNYEQYF. The CDR3 coding sequence is TGTGCCAGTAGGGGGACTAGCGGGGGACCGAACTACGAGCAGTACTTC.

The rearrangement uses TRBV7-8 and TRBJ2-3; 11 bases align to TRBD2. Germline CDR1 SGHVS, CDR2 FQNEAQ. The CDR3 extends over 16 amino acids. J gave up 6 bases and V 2 bases, and 7 bases lay outside the gene matches. The CDR3 DNA is TGTGCCAGCAGCTTACGGACTAGCGGGTCCCGGGATACGCAGTATTTT. It is translated as CASSLRTSGSRDTQYF. The complete variable domain, with remaining parts taken from reference TRBV7-8 and TRBJ2-3, reads GAGVSQSPRYKVAKRGQDVALRCDPISGHVSLFWYQQALGQGPEFLTYFQNEAQLDKSGLPSDRFFAERPEGSVSTLKIQRTQQEDSAVYLCASSLRTSGSRDTQYFGPGTRLTVL.

The chain joins TRBV7-8 to TRBJ2-7; TRBD1 is a possible D gene (6 bases). Germline V gene data show CDR1 as SGHVS and CDR2 as FQNEAQ. The CDR3 has 15 amino acids. V gave up 5 bases and J gave up 2 bases, with 16 bases separating them. The chain's CDR3 is CASSRDWTVTYEQYF. In DNA, the CDR3 is TGTGCCAGCAGCCGAGACTGGACAGTAACCTACGAGCAGTACTTC.

This clone appeared a single time. The V gene is TRBV29-1, the J gene TRBJ2-1, with 14 bases identical to TRBD2. This CDR3 spans 12 amino acids. Trimming took 8 bases from V and 9 from J; bases not matched to a gene: 3. CDR1 is SQVTM, CDR2 ANQGSEA, per germline. The CDR3 bases are TGCAGCTCGGGACTAGCGGGAGTTGAGCAGTTCTTC. Translated, it gives CSSGLAGVEQFF.

The chain couples TRBV10-2 to TRBJ1-2; D is possibly TRBD1 (5 bases). CDR3 length equals 13 residues. V lost 7 bases to trimming and J lost 2 bases, with 11 bases between them. Germline-derived CDR1 and CDR2 are WSHSY and SAAADI. Here the CDR3 reads CASTLGGNYGYTF. The CDR3 DNA reads TGCGCCAGCACTCTGGGGGGGAACTATGGCTACACCTTC.

CDR3 in DNA: TGTGCCATAACAGGGGTATCCGGCTACACCTTC. Translation gives CAITGVSGYTF. The chain has TRBV28 and TRBJ1-2; 7 nucleotides agree with TRBD1. The ends lost 10 bases at V and 8 bases at J; junction bases unmatched: 7. The CDR3 consists of 11 residues. In germline, CDR1 is MDHEN, CDR2 SYDVKM.

CDR3 loop: CASSQPEGRVGYEQYF. CDR3 DNA: TGTGCCAGCAGCCAACCGGAGGGCAGGGTCGGCTACGAGCAGTACTTC. The J gene is TRBJ2-7, the V gene TRBV7-9, with D maybe TRBD2 (6 bases). This CDR3 contains 16 residues. Germline-derived CDR1 and CDR2 are SEHNR and FQNEAQ (reference sequence). Trimming took off 5 bases at V and 3 bases at J, with 20 bases between the two ends.

The genes are TRBV7-3 and TRBJ2-1, with D maybe TRBD1 (6 bases). The germline CDR1 and CDR2 sequences are SGHTA and FQGTGA. The CDR3 has 15 amino acids. Trimming left V 5 bases short and J 1 base short, with 12 bases between. The CDR3 loop is CASSPSRGSYNEQFF. The CDR3 nucleotides read TGTGCCAGCAGCCCAAGCAGGGGTTCCTACAATGAGCAGTTCTTC.

In this sample, this clone turned up once. The chain joins TRBV6-2 or TRBV6-3 to TRBJ2-1, with D unclear. Germline CDR1 is MNHEY and CDR2 is SVGEGT. This CDR3 has 14 residues. V was shortened by 1 base and J by 6 bases, with 10 bases between the two germline ends. This CDR3 is CASSYFDESNEQFF. Written as DNA, the CDR3 is TGTGCCAGCAGTTACTTCGATGAGTCCAATGAGCAGTTCTTC.

J is TRBJ2-3 and V is TRBV5-1; 9 nucleotides align to TRBD1. Germline CDR1 reads SGHRS; CDR2 reads YFSETQ. V shed 7 bases and J 3 bases; nucleotides not matched to a gene: 3. This CDR3 comprises 13 residues. The CDR3 nucleotides are TGCGCCAGCGGGGACAGGGTGACAGATACGCAGTATTTT. Its protein is CASGDRVTDTQYF.

This rearrangement joins TRBV25-1 to TRBJ1-4; a weak D match, TRBD1 (5 bases). Germline V CDR1 and CDR2: MGHDK, SYGVNS. This CDR3 contains 13 residues. Between the trimmed V and J ends, which lost 8 bases and 8 bases, there was a span of 15 bases. The CDR3 reads CASVSGGDEKLFF. CDR3 nucleotides: TGTGCCAGCGTAAGCGGGGGTGACGAAAAACTGTTTTTT.

The rearrangement links TRBV11-2 to TRBJ2-5, with 15 nucleotides matching TRBD2. J was trimmed by 3 bases and V by 5 bases; bases with no gene match: 7. Germline V gene sequence: CDR1 SGHAT, CDR2 FQNNGV. The CDR3 consists of 17 residues. The CDR3 coding sequence is TGTGCCAGCAGCCCCGGGACTAGCGGGGGGCCCGAAGAGACCCAGTACTTC. This sequence encodes CASSPGTSGGPEETQYF.

This clone has more than one count but fewer than ten. This chain connects TRBV5-4 to TRBJ1-1; D might be TRBD1 (5 bases). Trimming removed 8 bases from V and 0 bases from J, with 11 bases in between. CDR3 length: 13 residues. Germline V gives CDR1 SGHNT, CDR2 YYREEE (reference sequence). The CDR3 region has the DNA TGTGCCAGGTTACAGGTGATGAACACTGAAGCTTTCTTT. Translation: CARLQVMNTEAFF.

V is TRBV30 and J is TRBJ2-7; 10 bases map to TRBD1. V lost 3 bases to trimming and J lost 3 bases; unmatched junction nucleotides: 2. Germline-derived CDR1 and CDR2 are GTSNPN and SVGIG (reference sequence). There are 13 residues in the CDR3. The CDR3 DNA reads as TGTGCCTGGAGGAGGACAGGGGGCTACGAGCAGTACTTC. Translating it yields CAWRRTGGYEQYF.

This clone has only one observation. At one end the junction does not follow the germline gene, possibly because of a read error. The V call is TRBV10-3, the J call TRBJ2-1, with D hard to call. CDR1 ENHRY and CDR2 SYGVKD come from the germline V gene. The CDR3 runs 8 residues. CDR3 in DNA: TGTGCCATGAGTGAGCAGTTCTTC. It encodes CAMSEQFF.

The chain recombines TRBV9 with TRBJ1-2; D gene ambiguous. The V and J ends lost 4 bases and 1 base respectively, with 14 bases between them. Germline V gene data show CDR1 as SGDLS and CDR2 as YYNGEE. The CDR3 has 15 residues. The CDR3 bases are TGTGCCAGCAGCCCTTCGGCGGGGAATAACTATGGCTACACCTTC. Translated, it gives CASSPSAGNNYGYTF.